There are a few counts of the clone carrying this T cell receptor (beta chain). Trimming at V came to 4 bases and at J to 5 bases, leaving 12 bases not matched to a gene. The CDR3 extends over 16 amino acids. TCRdb analysed the RT-PCR reads with MiXCR anew, one entry per CDR3 protein. The sample contains about 700,000 distinct CDR3 sequences, 12% to 15% of which appear only once. J is TRBJ2-5 and V is TRBV12-3 or TRBV12-4, with 8 bases fitting TRBD2. The sequence was obtained from a female donor in good health, serving as a healthy control. Input material: memory CD4+ T cells from blood. The CDR3 sequence: CASSSPVGGGIETQYF. The DNA for the CDR3 is TGTGCCAGCAGTTCACCAGTGGGCGGGGGGATCGAGACCCAGTACTTC.